Below, 32 T cell receptor beta chains from the same sample are listed, as sequenced in a study of cytomegalovirus exposure and HLA in healthy donors. The PCR contained 60 Vbeta and 13 Jbeta primers. Generated by immunoSEQ multiplex PCR, the TCRdb table keeps only in-frame clones and is missing some. The table lists about 100,000 clones, around 60% of them singletons. The source material was PBMCs. These receptors all come from a man under 40 in good health and CMV-seropositive.

The V and J genes are TRBV18 and TRBJ2-1; 8 bases fit TRBD2. The CDR3 spans 18 residues. Trimming cost V 5 bases and J 8 bases; bases outside gene matches: 20. The germline gives CDR1 KGHSH, CDR2 LQKENI. The CDR3 spells CASSTKFGSGGLRDEQFF. The CDR3 coding sequence is TGTGCCAGCTCAACCAAGTTTGGCAGCGGGGGCCTTCGAGATGAGCAGTTCTTC.

This clone was seen a few times. The chain joins TRBV5-6 to TRBJ2-7; 10 positions agree with TRBD1. CDR1 SGHDT and CDR2 YYEEEE come from the germline V gene. CDR3 size: 14 residues. J gave up 5 bases and V 3 bases, and 5 bases lay outside the gene matches. CDR3 in amino acids: CASSSDGTGDEQYF. The DNA for the CDR3 is TGTGCCAGCAGCTCGGACGGGACAGGGGACGAGCAGTACTTC.

CDR3 residues: CASTPLPGLSTEAFF. The DNA for the CDR3 is TGTGCCAGCACCCCTCTTCCGGGACTCTCCACTGAAGCTTTCTTT. The chain links TRBV2 to TRBJ1-1; tentatively, D is TRBD1 (5 bases). CDR1 is SNHLY and CDR2 is FYNNEI in the germline V gene. The V gene lost 7 bases and the J gene lost 4 bases, with 19 bases spanning the gap. The CDR3 covers 15 residues.

The chain links TRBV7-9 to TRBJ2-1, with TRBD2 as a possible D gene (6 bases). CDR3 length: 12 amino acids. Germline V gives CDR1 SEHNR, CDR2 FQNEAQ (reference sequence). V gave up 5 bases and J gave up 6 bases, with 8 bases separating them. CDR3 in DNA: TGTGCCAGCAGCGGGGAGGTCAATGAGCAGTTCTTC. Residues: CASSGEVNEQFF. Looking up the rest from reference TRBV7-9 and TRBJ2-1 gives the full variable domain: DTGVSQNPRHKITKRGQNVTFRCDPISEHNRLYWYRQTLGQGPEFLTYFQNEAQLEKSRLLSDRFSAERPKGSFSTLEIQRTEQGDSAMYLCASSGEVNEQFFGPGTRLTVL.

CDR3 in DNA: TGTGCCAGCAGCCCAGCAGGAGGGGGCGACGAGCAGTACTTC. This sequence encodes CASSPAGGGDEQYF. The genes are TRBV5-6 and TRBJ2-7; maybe TRBD1 (7 bases). The CDR3 has 14 amino acids. V was pared by 4 bases and J by 5 bases, with 16 bases between. The V gene's germline CDR1 is SGHDT and CDR2 YYEEEE.

CDR3 sequence: CASSTNRGDTEAFF. The CDR3, as DNA: TGTGCCAGCAGTACGAACAGGGGGGACACTGAAGCTTTCTTT. The rearrangement joins TRBV7-2 to TRBJ1-1; 8 bases fit TRBD1. J gave up 3 bases and V 6 bases, and 6 bases lay outside the gene matches. This CDR3 region has 14 residues. The germline V gene encodes CDR1 SGHTA and CDR2 FQGNSA. The full variable domain, in which reference TRBV7-2 and TRBJ1-1 provide the parts outside the CDR3, is GAGVSQSPSNKVTEKGKDVELRCDPISGHTALYWYRQSLGQGLEFLIYFQGNSAPDKSGLPSDRFSAERTGGSVSTLTIQRTQQEDSAVYLCASSTNRGDTEAFFGQGTRLTVV.

This clone was seen a handful of times. The V call is TRBV7-9, the J call TRBJ2-2; TRBD1 is a possible D gene (6 bases). The CDR3 spans 15 residues. Looked up from germline, CDR1 is SEHNR and CDR2 is FQNEAQ (reference sequence). The ends were cut back, 5 bases at V and 6 bases at J, with 16 bases in the middle. The CDR3 protein is CASSAPDRGAGELFF. The CDR3 DNA reads as TGTGCCAGCAGCGCCCCGGACAGAGGTGCCGGGGAGCTGTTTTTT.

The CDR3, as DNA: TGTGCCAGCAGCTCTGCGGCGGGGGGGCCTGGGGAGCTGTTTTTT. Encoded protein: CASSSAAGGPGELFF. The rearrangement uses TRBV5-4 and TRBJ2-2; 9 bases map to TRBD2. The CDR3 runs to 15 residues. Germline V CDR1 and CDR2: SGHNT, YYREEE (reference sequence). The J segment lost 8 bases and the V segment lost 3 bases, leaving 8 bases of the junction unmatched.

In this sample, this clone turned up a few times. The chain couples TRBV6-5 to TRBJ1-2, with 7 bases identical to TRBD1. Germline CDR1 reads MNHEY; CDR2 reads SVGAGI. The ends lost 6 bases at V and 4 bases at J; junction bases unmatched: 11. This CDR3 region has 15 residues. The chain's CDR3 is CASSHEPTGSYGYTF. CDR3 bases: TGTGCCAGCAGCCATGAACCGACAGGGTCCTATGGCTACACCTTC.

The chain's CDR3 is CASSPTLGGQETQYF. DNA for the CDR3: TGTGCCAGCTCACCCACCTTGGGGGGCCAAGAGACCCAGTACTTC. This sequence joins TRBV18 and TRBJ2-5, with D possibly being TRBD2 (6 bases). The length of the CDR3 is 15 residues. Looked up from germline, CDR1 is KGHSH and CDR2 is LQKENI. Trimming removed 3 bases from V and 1 base from J, with 12 bases in between.

The chain uses TRBV10-3 and TRBJ2-7; 11 positions agree with TRBD2. CDR3 size: 15 residues. Germline CDR1 is ENHRY and CDR2 is SYGVKD. Trimming took 5 bases from V and 3 from J; bases not matched to a gene: 6. The CDR3 loop reads CAISLLAGGNYEQYF. The CDR3 bases are TGTGCCATCAGTCTCCTAGCGGGGGGCAACTACGAGCAGTACTTC.

This clone turned up a few times. The V call is TRBV7-9, the J call TRBJ1-2; TRBD1 agrees at 11 bases. The germline V gene encodes CDR1 SEHNR and CDR2 FQNEAQ (reference sequence). The V and J ends lost 6 bases and 4 bases, in that order; junction bases with no gene match: 10. There are 16 residues in the CDR3. Here the CDR3 reads CASRPIRDRGVYGYTF. CDR3 sequence (DNA): TGTGCCAGCAGACCAATCCGGGACAGGGGGGTCTATGGCTACACCTTC.

This clone was seen a handful of times. The chain is built from TRBV29-1 and TRBJ1-1; D is perhaps TRBD1 (5 bases). Germline lookup yields CDR1 SQVTM and CDR2 ANQGSEA. The CDR3 has 14 amino acids. V was trimmed by 5 bases and J by 0 bases, leaving 13 bases between them. The DNA for the CDR3 is TGCAGCGTTCGCAGGGTGCTCATGAACACTGAAGCTTTCTTT. It specifies CSVRRVLMNTEAFF.

The chain recombines TRBV16 with TRBJ1-3, with D unclear. Germline V gene data show CDR1 as KGHSY and CDR2 as FQNENV. This CDR3 is 15 amino acids long. Trimming pared 3 bases from V and 0 bases from J, leaving 9 bases between. Here the CDR3 reads CASSQGRGSGNTIYF. CDR3 sequence (DNA): TGTGCCAGCAGCCAGGGGAGAGGCTCTGGAAACACCATATATTTT.

With respect to this clone: A junction boundary mismatches the germline segment, possibly from a read error. This sequence joins TRBV7-7 and TRBJ2-7, with 9 nucleotides matching TRBD1. CDR1 is SSHAT, CDR2 FNYEAQ, per germline (reference sequence). The CDR3 loop spans 15 amino acids. The CDR3 bases are TGTGCTAGCAGCTTAGGGACAGGGCCCACCTACGAGCAGTACTTC. This codes for CASSLGTGPTYEQYF.

This sequence joins TRBV7-9 and TRBJ2-1, with a weak D call TRBD2 (6 bases). This CDR3 has 15 amino acids. Trimming stripped 5 bases from V and 3 bases from J, with 14 bases between. The V gene's germline CDR1 is SEHNR and CDR2 FQNEAQ (reference sequence). The CDR3 coding sequence is TGTGCCAGCAGCCAGGACTACCGAGTCTACAATGAGCAGTTCTTC. Protein product: CASSQDYRVYNEQFF.

Here the CDR3 reads CATKTATNQPQHF. CDR3 in DNA: TGCGCCACTAAGACAGCAACCAATCAGCCCCAGCATTTT. This chain joins TRBV10-2 and TRBJ1-5; D perhaps matches TRBD1 (5 bases). This CDR3 is 13 amino acids long. CDR1 and CDR2 (germline): WSHSY, SAAADI. Trimming stripped 10 bases from V and 3 bases from J, with 13 bases between.

This sequence joins TRBV7-3 and TRBJ2-5; TRBD2 agrees at 10 bases. The CDR3 has 15 residues. Germline V gene lookup returns CDR1 SGHTA and CDR2 FQGTGA. J was trimmed by 5 bases and V by 5 bases; bases with no gene match: 8. The CDR3 region is CASSLAGDIRETQYF. In nucleotides, the CDR3 is TGTGCCAGCAGCCTAGCGGGGGACATCCGGGAGACCCAGTACTTC.

The V and J genes are TRBV7-2 and TRBJ2-5; no clear D. Per the germline V gene, CDR1 is SGHTA and CDR2 is FQGNSA. The V gene lost 4 bases and the J gene lost 7 bases, with 16 bases spanning the gap. CDR3 size: 14 residues. The CDR3 is CASSSAAGSGTQYF. CDR3 nucleotide sequence: TGTGCCAGCAGCTCCGCAGCTGGGTCGGGGACCCAGTACTTC.

The J gene is TRBJ1-1, the V gene TRBV25-1; no reliable D call. The V end lost 7 bases, the J end lost 4 bases, and 10 bases lay between the germline ends. Germline-derived CDR1 and CDR2 are MGHDK and SYGVNS. The CDR3 sequence is 12 residues long. This CDR3 reads CASTAATTEAFF. The DNA for the CDR3 is TGTGCCAGCACCGCAGCGACCACTGAAGCTTTCTTT.

CDR3 sequence: CASRGYTGELFF. CDR3 sequence (DNA): TGTGCCAGCCGAGGATACACCGGGGAGCTGTTTTTT. The chain joins TRBV2 to TRBJ2-2; D is unresolved. The germline V and J ends were trimmed by 8 bases and 3 bases, with 7 bases remaining between them. Germline values: CDR1 SNHLY, CDR2 FYNNEI. The length of the CDR3 is 12 residues.

In this sample, this clone turned up a few times. The chain has TRBV19 and TRBJ2-7, with 7 bases fitting TRBD2. There are 14 residues in the CDR3. Trimming took 5 bases from V and 2 from J; bases not matched to a gene: 6. Germline loops: CDR1 LNHDA, CDR2 SQIVND (reference sequence). CDR3 amino acids: CASSSGLSTYEQYF. The CDR3 DNA follows: TGTGCCAGTAGTTCGGGACTATCCACCTACGAGCAGTACTTC.

The gene calls are TRBV5-1 and TRBJ2-1, with TRBD2 matching over 9 bases. The germline gives CDR1 SGHRS, CDR2 YFSETQ. V shed 0 bases, J shed 8 bases, and the junction held 15 bases outside the gene matches. The CDR3 runs to 18 residues. The CDR3 sequence: CASSLARAGGPRNHEQFF. The CDR3 region has the DNA TGCGCCAGCAGCTTGGCCAGAGCGGGGGGTCCACGGAACCATGAGCAGTTCTTC.

This clone was counted between two and nine times. The chain is built from TRBV10-3 and TRBJ1-1; the D gene is possibly TRBD1 (5 bases). Germline V gene lookup returns CDR1 ENHRY and CDR2 SYGVKD. This CDR3 has 15 amino acids. The V end was cut by 0 bases, the J end by 1 base, with 9 bases between. The CDR3 bases are TGTGCCATCAGTGAGTCCGGACAATCGAACACTGAAGCTTTCTTT. This gives the protein CAISESGQSNTEAFF.

The genes are TRBV5-1 and TRBJ2-3; TRBD2 matches at 14 bases. Germline V gene data show CDR1 as SGHRS and CDR2 as YFSETQ. This CDR3 region has 18 residues. J lost 0 bases, V lost 2 bases, and 5 bases had no gene match. This CDR3 is CASSLGGLAGGSTDTQYF. The CDR3 DNA reads TGCGCCAGCAGCTTAGGTGGACTAGCGGGGGGTAGCACAGATACGCAGTATTTT.

The chain links TRBV4-1 to TRBJ2-2; 9 bases align to TRBD1. Germline lookup yields CDR1 MGHRA and CDR2 YSYEKL. Trimming cost V 7 bases and J 6 bases; bases outside gene matches: 12. The CDR3 loop spans 16 amino acids. The CDR3 spells CASNLQGATGPGELFF. In DNA form, the CDR3 reads TGCGCCAGCAACCTACAGGGGGCCACCGGTCCCGGGGAGCTGTTTTTT.

In this sample, this clone turned up a few times. V gene TRBV7-9 combines with J gene TRBJ2-2; a weak D match, TRBD1 (5 bases). Trimming cost V 3 bases and J 0 bases, with 11 bases left between them. CDR3 length: 16 residues. Germline V gene lookup returns CDR1 SEHNR and CDR2 FQNEAQ (reference sequence). CDR3 residues: CASSFLTVPNTGELFF. CDR3 sequence (DNA): TGTGCCAGCAGCTTCCTGACAGTTCCGAACACCGGGGAGCTGTTTTTT.

The sample holds one count of this clone. The gene calls are TRBV5-1 and TRBJ2-6; tentative D call: TRBD2 (5 bases). CDR1 and CDR2 (germline): SGHRS, YFSETQ. The CDR3 covers 15 residues. Trimming left V 5 bases short and J 4 bases short, with 13 bases between. Written as DNA, the CDR3 is TGCGCCAGCAGACCTGTAGCGTCCGGGGCCAACGTCCTGACTTTC. Amino acid sequence: CASRPVASGANVLTF.

This chain joins TRBV5-4 and TRBJ1-2, with a weak D call TRBD1 (6 bases). The CDR3 has 12 residues. Germline V gene sequence: CDR1 SGHNT, CDR2 YYREEE (reference sequence). The V end lost 0 bases, the J end lost 7 bases, and 7 bases lay between the germline ends. As DNA, the CDR3 is TGTGCCAGCAGCTTGGACAGGGCTGGCTACACCTTC. Translating gives CASSLDRAGYTF.

The chain employs TRBV5-1 and TRBJ2-5; the match to TRBD1 covers 7 bases. The CDR3 totals 15 residues. Germline loops: CDR1 SGHRS, CDR2 YFSETQ. With 1 base clipped from V and 4 bases from J, the junction kept 7 bases outside the gene matches. In DNA, the CDR3 is TGCGCCAGCAGCTTGAGTGGCAGGGGGTCAGAGACCCAGTACTTC. It translates to CASSLSGRGSETQYF.

The sample holds a few counts of this clone. This rearrangement joins TRBV4-2 to TRBJ2-7; 10 bases are a match to TRBD2. This CDR3 is built from 15 residues. Unmatched junction bases numbered 4, after V lost 5 bases and J lost 0 bases. The V gene's germline CDR1 is LGHNA and CDR2 YNFKEQ. The CDR3 nucleotides are TGTGCCAGCAGCTTTAGCGGGGGGCCCTCCTACGAGCAGTACTTC. The encoded protein is CASSFSGGPSYEQYF.

This clone was counted a few times. This chain joins TRBV11-2 and TRBJ2-3; 7 bases align to TRBD2. J gave up 6 bases and V 5 bases, and 14 bases lay outside the gene matches. The CDR3 runs to 16 residues. Germline V gene data show CDR1 as SGHAT and CDR2 as FQNNGV. This chain's CDR3 is CASSPTRLRGVDTQYF. The CDR3 DNA follows: TGTGCCAGCAGCCCGACTCGGCTTCGGGGGGTGGATACGCAGTATTTT.